The 18 T cell receptor beta chains below all came from one sample that was sequenced in a study of blood T cell repertoires in COVID-19. Data came from immunoSEQ multiplex PCR; TCRdb stores just in-frame clones and leaves some out. The sample records 200,000 to 250,000 clones, approximately 80% being singletons. The sequenced sample was PBMCs or T cells enriched from blood (not recorded which). The receptors shown here come from a man aged 35-49 years who had recovered from COVID-19.

The gene calls are TRBV28 and TRBJ1-3, with 7 bases matching TRBD1. This CDR3 contains 15 residues. Germline V gives CDR1 MDHEN, CDR2 SYDVKM. With 5 bases clipped from V and 7 bases from J, the junction kept 11 bases outside the gene matches. The chain's CDR3 is CASSPSTGFMNTIYF. In DNA, the CDR3 is TGTGCCAGCAGTCCGTCGACAGGGTTTATGAACACCATATATTTT.

The chain joins TRBV7-2 to TRBJ2-5; D is unresolved. In germline, CDR1 is SGHTA, CDR2 FQGNSA. Trimming removed 3 bases from V and 1 base from J, with 6 bases in between. The CDR3 is made up of 13 amino acids. As DNA, the CDR3 is TGTGCCAGCAGCTTCCCCATCCAAGAGACCCAGTACTTC. Translated, it gives CASSFPIQETQYF. The full variable domain, with the rest looked up from reference TRBV7-2 and TRBJ2-5, is GAGVSQSPSNKVTEKGKDVELRCDPISGHTALYWYRQSLGQGLEFLIYFQGNSAPDKSGLPSDRFSAERTGGSVSTLTIQRTQQEDSAVYLCASSFPIQETQYFGPGTRLLVL.

V and J are TRBV18 and TRBJ2-2, with 7 bases matching TRBD1. CDR3 length equals 15 residues. Per germline, CDR1 KGHSH and CDR2 LQKENI. Trimming removed 2 bases from V and 3 bases from J; junction bases left unmatched: 3. CDR3 region: CASSPLGQYTGELFF. Written as DNA, the CDR3 is TGTGCCAGCTCACCATTGGGACAGTACACCGGGGAGCTGTTTTTT.

V usage is TRBV5-1 and J usage is TRBJ1-6; the D is unclear. The ends were cut back, 1 base at V and 5 bases at J, with 10 bases in the middle. The germline V gene has CDR1 SGHRS and CDR2 YFSETQ. The CDR3 extends over 15 amino acids. The CDR3 sequence is CASSLSVSNNSPLHF. CDR3 DNA: TGCGCCAGCAGCTTGTCGGTCTCAAATAATTCACCCCTCCACTTT.

The rearrangement joins TRBV3-1 (or the pseudogene TRBV3-2) to TRBJ1-1, with D tentatively TRBD1 (6 bases). Trimming took 6 bases from V and 5 from J, leaving 13 bases between them. The CDR3 totals 13 residues. The germline V gene has CDR1 LGHDT and CDR2 YNNKEL (reference sequence). The CDR3 spells CASRQNRETEAFF. The CDR3 region has the DNA TGTGCCAGCAGGCAAAACAGGGAGACTGAAGCTTTCTTT.

The chain combines TRBV2 with TRBJ1-2, with D perhaps matching TRBD1 (6 bases). The V end lost 7 bases, the J end lost 4 bases, and 16 bases lay between the germline ends. CDR1 is SNHLY and CDR2 is FYNNEI in the germline V gene. The CDR3 extends over 14 amino acids. The CDR3 sequence: CASILDSGSYGYTF. The DNA for the CDR3 is TGTGCCAGCATTCTGGACAGCGGAAGCTATGGCTACACCTTC.

In its sample, this clone was seen once. The J gene is TRBJ2-2, the V gene TRBV18, with TRBD2 as a possible D gene (5 bases). V dropped 8 bases and J dropped 0 bases, with 13 bases sitting between them. Germline V gene sequence: CDR1 KGHSH, CDR2 LQKENI. This CDR3 is 15 amino acids long. CDR3 amino acids: CASATGNTNTGELFF. In nucleotides, the CDR3 is TGTGCCAGCGCTACGGGAAACACGAACACCGGGGAGCTGTTTTTT.

The V call is TRBV5-1, the J call TRBJ2-5; perhaps TRBD1 as D (6 bases). Trimming removed 0 bases from V and 5 bases from J, with 14 bases in between. The CDR3 runs 15 residues. Germline V CDR1 and CDR2: SGHRS, YFSETQ. CDR3 region: CASSLDSLRGETQYF. DNA for the CDR3: TGCGCCAGCAGCTTGGACAGCCTTAGGGGGGAGACCCAGTACTTC. Based on the CDR3 plus reference TRBV5-1 and TRBJ2-5, the full variable domain is KAGVTQTPRYLIKTRGQQVTLSCSPISGHRSVSWYQQTPGQGLQFLFEYFSETQRNKGNFPGRFSGRQFSNSRSEMNVSTLELGDSALYLCASSLDSLRGETQYFGPGTRLLVL.

This sequence joins TRBV7-9 and TRBJ1-3, with a possible D match to TRBD1 (5 bases). Germline V gene sequence: CDR1 SEHNR, CDR2 FQNEAQ (reference sequence). Trimming removed 10 bases at V and 7 bases at J, with 11 bases between. CDR3 length: 11 residues. Here the CDR3 DNA reads TGTGCCAACCTAGGGGATAACACCATATATTTT. It codes for CANLGDNTIYF.

The chain carries TRBV4-2 and TRBJ2-2, with TRBD1 as a possible D gene (5 bases). Germline V gives CDR1 LGHNA, CDR2 YNFKEQ. The ends were cut back, 0 bases at V and 6 bases at J, with 5 bases in the middle. The CDR3 runs 13 residues. The CDR3 spells CASSQDRAGELFF. The CDR3, as DNA: TGTGCCAGCAGCCAAGACAGGGCCGGGGAGCTGTTTTTT.

The genes are TRBV27 and TRBJ2-1, with D possibly being TRBD2 (5 bases). CDR3 size: 12 residues. Germline CDR1 reads MNHEY; CDR2 reads SMNVEV (reference sequence). V was clipped by 2 bases and J by 9 bases, with 8 bases between them. CDR3 loop: CASSLNGVEQFF. The CDR3 DNA follows: TGTGCCAGCAGTTTAAACGGGGTTGAGCAGTTCTTC.

J is TRBJ2-2 and V is TRBV2; no definite D call. The CDR3 consists of 13 residues. Per germline, CDR1 SNHLY and CDR2 FYNNEI. V lost 7 bases and J lost 1, with 7 bases in between. The DNA of the CDR3 is TGTGCCAGCATTGGCGGGAACACCGGGGAGCTGTTTTTT. This encodes CASIGGNTGELFF.

This sequence joins TRBV9 and TRBJ1-1; 8 bases are a match to TRBD1. Germline V gene data show CDR1 as SGDLS and CDR2 as YYNGEE. V shed 3 bases, J shed 6 bases, and the junction held 7 bases outside the gene matches. The CDR3 consists of 14 residues. The CDR3 DNA reads TGTGCCAGCAGCGCCCGGACAGGGTTGGCTGAAGCTTTCTTT. This gives the protein CASSARTGLAEAFF. Supplemented by reference TRBV9 and TRBJ1-1, the full variable domain reads DSGVTQTPKHLITATGQRVTLRCSPRSGDLSVYWYQQSLDQGLQFLIQYYNGEERAKGNILERFSAQQFPDLHSELNLSSLELGDSALYFCASSARTGLAEAFFGQGTRLTVV.

The chain uses TRBV27 and TRBJ2-2; possibly TRBD1 for D (6 bases). V lost 3 bases and J 0 bases, leaving 11 bases between the germline ends. Germline V gene lookup returns CDR1 MNHEY and CDR2 SMNVEV (reference sequence). This CDR3 is 16 amino acids long. The chain's CDR3 is CASSFYGTPNTGELFF. DNA of the CDR3: TGTGCCAGCAGTTTCTACGGGACACCGAACACCGGGGAGCTGTTTTTT.

The rearrangement links TRBV3-1 (or the pseudogene TRBV3-2) to TRBJ2-5, with 8 bases lining up with TRBD1. From germline, CDR1 is LGHDT and CDR2 YNNKEL (reference sequence). The V segment lost 2 bases and the J segment 5 bases; nucleotides outside the gene matches: 10. This CDR3 spans 16 amino acids. CDR3 region: CASSQTPQGARETQYF. The CDR3 nucleotides read TGTGCCAGCAGCCAAACCCCCCAGGGGGCGAGGGAGACCCAGTACTTC.

V usage is TRBV9 and J usage is TRBJ2-1; 12 bases map to TRBD2. V shed 4 bases and J 12 bases; nucleotides not matched to a gene: 14. This CDR3 contains 16 residues. CDR1 and CDR2 (germline): SGDLS, YYNGEE. For the CDR3, the DNA is TGTGCCAGCAGCTCCCAGGGGGGCGGACTAGCGGGAAGGCAGTTCTTC. Translation: CASSSQGGGLAGRQFF.

In this sample, this clone turned up a few times. This chain connects TRBV6-5 to TRBJ1-2; D is ambiguous. The CDR3 length is 11 residues. Germline V gene data show CDR1 as MNHEY and CDR2 as SVGAGI. Trimming pared 7 bases from V and 8 bases from J, leaving 11 bases between. CDR3 amino acids: CASKNQFGYTF. The CDR3, as DNA: TGTGCCAGCAAAAACCAGTTCGGCTACACCTTC.

V gene TRBV6-5 combines with J gene TRBJ2-1, with 9 bases matching TRBD2. V trimming: 2 bases; J trimming: 10 bases; junction bases outside the gene matches: 9. The CDR3 contains 15 residues. Germline lookup yields CDR1 MNHEY and CDR2 SVGAGI. CDR3 region: CASSYSLGGGDEQFF. The CDR3 DNA reads TGTGCCAGCAGTTACAGTCTCGGCGGGGGGGACGAGCAGTTCTTC.